The entry below gives a single T cell receptor (beta chain) sequence along with its context. Antigen: not known. The CDR3 loop spans 15 amino acids. V dropped 2 bases and J dropped 0 bases, with 10 bases sitting between them. This sample was taken from a study of CD8 T cells in ankylosing spondylitis. General study points: Ankylosing spondylitis blood appeared to be characterized by a TCR beta motif of 8 or 9 highly homologous variants.

Construction of TCR beta libraries was performed using quantitative 5'-RACE with molecular barcodes. One entry per CDR3 protein, called by TCRdb with MiXCR from the 5' RACE reads. The top ten hold roughly 1% of the sample, which has fewer than 500,000 distinct CDR3 sequences, 20% to 30% seen once. This chain joins TRBV12-3 or TRBV12-4 and TRBJ1-2; no firm D call. The receptor's source is a male donor with ankylosing spondylitis. Sequencing input: blood, either unsorted or a sorted T cell fraction (not recorded which). The CDR3 sequence is CASSLRPAPNYGYTF. In DNA form, the CDR3 reads TGTGCCAGCAGTTTAAGGCCAGCACCTAACTATGGCTACACCTTC.